The T cell receptor beta chain under discussion was sequenced for a study of blood T cell repertoires in COVID-19. In the study overall: There were acute and convalescent COVID-19 samples, and they came from the United States, Italy and Spain. Sources were T cells, B-cell-depleted T cells, or PBMCs; the material itself was cDNA or gDNA.

The CDR3 has 16 residues. Per the germline V gene, CDR1 is MNHEY and CDR2 is SVGAGI. The junction had 3 bases not matched to a gene; V was cut back by 4 bases and J by 4 bases. As handled by the study authors: Reference gene primer amplification gave nucleated cell count estimates. Here immunoSEQ multiplex PCR was the method, and the copy in TCRdb shows in-frame clones only, minus some. That table furnishes V, J and clone size, whereas the DNA furnished D and trimming. This table has about 210,000 clones, approximately 91% appearing once. This chain links TRBV6-5 with TRBJ2-2; TRBD2 agrees at 13 bases. Sequences were obtained from peripheral blood. This TCR derives from a man aged 18 to 35 with active or convalescent COVID-19. The CDR3 loop is CASSSTSGGFTGELFF. The CDR3 DNA is TGTGCCAGCAGTTCGACTAGCGGGGGGTTCACCGGGGAGCTGTTTTTT.